This T cell receptor (beta chain) was retrieved from a study of blood T cell repertoires in COVID-19. The CDR3 contains 15 residues. V gave up 1 base and J gave up 6 bases; unmatched junction bases: 6. CDR1 and CDR2 (germline): MGHRA, YSYEKL. TCRdb's table, derived via immunoSEQ multiplex PCR, lists solely in-frame clones and lacks some. The table shows some 200,000 clones, with roughly 82% occurring only once. The chain couples TRBV4-1 to TRBJ1-5; 7 bases map to TRBD1. Material: PBMCs or T cells enriched from blood (not recorded which). The receptor's source is a woman aged 55-75 years with acute COVID-19. The CDR3 loop is CASSQGLRQGQPQHF. The CDR3 DNA sequence: TGCGCCAGCAGCCAAGGTTTGAGACAGGGTCAGCCCCAGCATTTT.